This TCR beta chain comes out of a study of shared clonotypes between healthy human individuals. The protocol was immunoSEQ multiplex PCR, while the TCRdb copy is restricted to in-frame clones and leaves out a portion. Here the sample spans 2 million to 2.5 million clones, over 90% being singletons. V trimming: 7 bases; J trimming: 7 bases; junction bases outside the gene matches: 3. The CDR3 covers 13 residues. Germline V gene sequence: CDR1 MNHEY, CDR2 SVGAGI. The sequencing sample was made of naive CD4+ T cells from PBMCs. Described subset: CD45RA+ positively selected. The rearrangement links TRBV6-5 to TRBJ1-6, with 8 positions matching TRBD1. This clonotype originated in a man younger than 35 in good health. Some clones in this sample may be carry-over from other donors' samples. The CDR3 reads CASMRQGNSPLHF. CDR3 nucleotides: TGTGCCAGCATGAGACAGGGGAATTCACCCCTCCACTTT.